These 8 T cell receptor beta chains share one sample of origin, sequenced in a study of cytomegalovirus exposure and HLA in healthy donors (dated by TCRdb to about 2017). Receptor amplification or capture employed the immunoSEQ multiplex PCR assay. The immuneACCESS repertoire file appears here via TCRdb, limited to in-frame rearrangements. These files lack a portion of the clones; in checked studies, under half of the deficit traces to unresolved V genes, and the cause of the others is not known. For this sample the table gives 220,000 or so clones, of which roughly 83% were detected only once. The ten top clones hold around 5.5% of the sample. The specimen was PBMCs. All receptors derive from a woman between 18 and 29 years old in good health and CMV-seronegative.

The CDR3 spells CSVGQGLRNEQYF. CDR3 nucleotide sequence: TGCAGCGTGGGACAGGGGTTGAGGAACGAGCAGTACTTC. The chain carries TRBV29-1 and TRBJ2-7; 10 bases agree with TRBD1. The V gene end was trimmed by 6 bases and the J gene end by 5 bases; junction bases not matched to a gene: 7. Germline values: CDR1 SQVTM, CDR2 ANQGSEA. This CDR3 spans 13 amino acids.

V usage is TRBV6-5 and J usage is TRBJ1-5, with a tentative D call TRBD1 (6 bases). This CDR3 has 13 amino acids. The V and J ends lost 6 bases and 4 bases respectively, with 10 bases between them. CDR1 and CDR2 from the germline V gene are MNHEY and SVGAGI. CDR3 sequence (DNA): TGTGCCAGCAGCTATGGGACAAATCAGCCCCAGCATTTT. It specifies CASSYGTNQPQHF.

The V gene is TRBV6-6, the J gene TRBJ1-1, with D perhaps TRBD1 (6 bases). V was cut by 6 bases and J by 7 bases, with 12 bases left in between. CDR1 is MNHNY, CDR2 SVGAGI, per germline (reference sequence). There are 12 residues in the CDR3. This CDR3 is CASSSRTDEAFF. The CDR3, as DNA: TGTGCCAGCAGCTCCCGGACAGATGAAGCTTTCTTT.

This chain joins TRBV11-2 and TRBJ2-7, with 9 bases lining up with TRBD1. The germline V gene has CDR1 SGHAT and CDR2 FQNNGV. This CDR3 spans 14 amino acids. The J segment lost 3 bases and the V segment lost 3 bases, leaving 3 bases of the junction unmatched. CDR3 sequence (DNA): TGTGCCAGCAGCTTGGGACAGGGAGTCTACGAGCAGTACTTC. Translating it yields CASSLGQGVYEQYF.

The gene calls are TRBV28 and TRBJ1-2; D is perhaps TRBD1 (5 bases). Germline CDR1 reads MDHEN; CDR2 reads SYDVKM. The V gene lost 5 bases and the J gene lost 1 base, with 11 bases spanning the gap. The CDR3 runs 14 residues. The CDR3 here is CASSPGSDNYGYTF. Here the CDR3 DNA reads TGTGCCAGCAGTCCAGGGTCGGATAACTATGGCTACACCTTC.

The rearrangement joins TRBV30 to TRBJ2-2; unclear D gene. CDR3 size: 12 residues. Per the germline V gene, CDR1 is GTSNPN and CDR2 is SVGIG (reference sequence). Between the trimmed V and J ends, which lost 3 bases and 7 bases, there was a span of 9 bases. CDR3 nucleotide sequence: TGTGCCTGGAGCGGACCTTTCGGGGAGCTGTTTTTT. Protein: CAWSGPFGELFF.

The rearrangement uses TRBV9 and TRBJ2-7; D possibly corresponds to TRBD2 (6 bases). The germline gives CDR1 SGDLS, CDR2 YYNGEE. Trimming stripped 3 bases from V and 6 bases from J, with 13 bases between. CDR3 length equals 13 residues. DNA of the CDR3: TGTGCCAGCAGCGCAGGGACTCCGCCCGAGCAGTACTTC. The encoded protein is CASSAGTPPEQYF.

The rearrangement links TRBV9 to TRBJ1-5; D gene unclear. This CDR3 has 13 amino acids. V was shortened by 0 bases and J by 7 bases, with 8 bases between the two germline ends. CDR1 is SGDLS and CDR2 is YYNGEE in the germline V gene. Here the CDR3 reads CASSVGLEQPQHF. The DNA of the CDR3 is TGTGCCAGCAGCGTAGGGTTGGAACAGCCCCAGCATTTT.